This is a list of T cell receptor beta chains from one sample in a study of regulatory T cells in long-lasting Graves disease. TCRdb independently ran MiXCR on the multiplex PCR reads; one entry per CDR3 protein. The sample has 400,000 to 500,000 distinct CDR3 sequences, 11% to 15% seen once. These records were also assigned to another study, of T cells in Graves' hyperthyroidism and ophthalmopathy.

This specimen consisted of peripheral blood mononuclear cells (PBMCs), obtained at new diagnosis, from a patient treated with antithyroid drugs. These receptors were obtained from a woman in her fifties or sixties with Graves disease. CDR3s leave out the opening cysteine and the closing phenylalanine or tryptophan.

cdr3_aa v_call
ATAPPNSGANVLT TRBV24-1
ASTTRAWGAYGELF TRBV7-8
ASSRRGGGSKETQY TRBV12-3/TRBV12-4
ASSAGIITYNEQF TRBV18
ASSPSGTSNTEAF TRBV18
SARAPDSYEQY TRBV20-1
ASSSSSGSMAYEQY TRBV5-1
ASSVQGAITAYGYT TRBV6-1
ASSLVLGQGVGAGELF TRBV5-4
ASSFSGTGWYEQY TRBV7-9
ASSSPRDRLDQY TRBV6-5
ASSESEGSADTQY TRBV6-1
ASSFGTPISYEQY TRBV27
SVAGTGGDQPQH TRBV29-1
ASSLGRNTGELF TRBV28
ASSKTGTASTDTQY TRBV6-2/TRBV6-3
ASSEAAQVSYEQY TRBV2
ASRYLGSINQPQH TRBV19
SASGQGAVWTEAF TRBV20-1
ASSDGLAGASSYEQY TRBV3-1
ATSVSAPTQPQH TRBV24-1
ASSHQAVNTEAF TRBV3-1
ASSLGALYNEKLF TRBV28
ASRRAQQRGLETQY TRBV28
ASSLARDGFYEQY TRBV5-1
ASSQINSYYGYT TRBV4-1
ASSLRREGFEKETQY TRBV12-3/TRBV12-4
SALAGGEMNEQF TRBV20-1
ASRGARGEKLF TRBV27
ASSLVGSVQETQY TRBV11-2
ASSPRSPGETQY TRBV7-9
SARDRVYEQY TRBV20-1
SALSSGTSGSSYEQY TRBV20-1
SATHSGLADNEQF TRBV20-1
ASSQFRGPNQPQH TRBV4-1
ASSFYRLAGTDTQY TRBV11-2
ASRQGFGPEAF TRBV27
AWSSHSTDTQY TRBV30
ATSDPGQGQSDTQY TRBV24-1
ASSSRVTGLTDTQY TRBV28
ASSSLQAPSRNSPLH TRBV6-9
ASSLVLVTDTQY TRBV7-9
ASSLAGQGAYNEQF TRBV7-9
SASRTGNEQY TRBV20-1
ASSFGGGPSGNTIY TRBV5-6
ASSLGGGGYT TRBV5-1
ATSPSGRAPQETQY TRBV10-3
ASSPSTPRNTEAF TRBV18
ATTGSASGTNNEQF TRBV24-1
ASSSPRPSGSVDTRY TRBV5-4
ASSPWTSDSYNEQF TRBV7-2
SVDRLADYNEQF TRBV29-1
ASSLPTGIRGSYEQY TRBV7-8
ASSQEAAGDSYNEQF TRBV4-1